The 29 T cell receptor beta chains given below trace back to one sample, sequenced in a study of tissue-resident memory T cells in lung cancer. Study-level results: Per patient, the most expanded clonotype made up on average around 20% of TRM cells.

Sorting of CD8+ T cells was based on CD103 expression. These receptors have no identified antigens. TCR sequencing libraries incorporated unique molecular identifiers. TCRdb reanalysed the reads using MiXCR and keeps one entry per CDR3 protein. The sample includes some 200 distinct CDR3 sequences, roughly a fifth of them seen just once. The sequenced material came from CD103+ CD8+ T cells from lung tumor tissue. The receptor source for this set is a human donor with treatment-naive lung cancer (subtype not recorded).

The rearrangement uses TRBV15 and TRBJ1-5; D is unclear. The V gene lost 3 bases and the J gene lost 7 bases, with 10 bases spanning the gap. The CDR3 runs 13 residues. Germline assignment: CDR1 LNHNV and CDR2 YYDKDF (reference sequence). CDR3 DNA sequence: TGTGCCACCAGCAGGTTTCCCGGGCAGCCCCAGCATTTT. Its protein is CATSRFPGQPQHF.

Comment on this clonotype: At one end, the junction sequence differs from germline, possibly due to a read error. The rearrangement uses TRBV5-5 and TRBJ2-1; D is unresolved. The CDR3 is 12 residues long. CDR1 and CDR2 from the germline V gene are SGHKS and YYEKEE (reference sequence). As DNA, the CDR3 is TGTGCCAGCAGCAACGACATACCTGGGTGGATCTTC. It is translated as CASSNDIPGWIF.

In its sample, this clonotype ranks as medium-sized. V gene TRBV13 combines with J gene TRBJ2-4, with D uncertain. Germline CDR1 reads PRHDT; CDR2 reads FYEKMQ (reference sequence). Trimming removed 6 bases at V and 1 base at J, with 7 bases between. The CDR3 sequence is 13 residues long. The CDR3 loop reads CASRGFAKNIQYF. The CDR3 DNA follows: TGTGCCAGCAGGGGGTTTGCCAAAAACATTCAGTACTTC.

This clonotype has just a few counts. This rearrangement joins TRBV19 to TRBJ1-2; D is unresolved. The CDR3 covers 12 residues. The germline gives CDR1 LNHDA, CDR2 SQIVND (reference sequence). V lost 5 bases and J lost 10, with 14 bases in between. The CDR3: CASSPRTAYYTF. Here the CDR3 DNA reads TGTGCCAGTAGTCCGCGGACGGCTTACTACACCTTC.

By sample share, this clonotype is medium-sized (0.01 to 0.1%). The CDR3 nucleotides read TGCAGTGCTAGAATAATCCTTGCCTACGAGCAGTACTTC. As protein: CSARIILAYEQYF. The gene calls are TRBV20-1 and TRBJ2-7, with unresolved D. CDR1 and CDR2 from the germline V gene are DFQATT and SNEGSKA (reference sequence). The CDR3 is made up of 13 amino acids. Trimming took 2 bases from V and 2 from J, leaving 10 bases between them.

This clonotype is deemed large (0.1 to 1%). This chain connects TRBV7-2 to TRBJ2-1; 8 nucleotides match TRBD1. The CDR3 totals 12 residues. CDR1 is SGHTA and CDR2 is FQGNSA in the germline V gene. J was trimmed by 7 bases and V by 6 bases; bases with no gene match: 2. The CDR3 spells CASSWTGNEQFF. DNA for the CDR3: TGTGCCAGCAGTTGGACAGGGAATGAGCAGTTCTTC.

This clonotype is deemed hyperexpanded. J is TRBJ2-1 and V is TRBV7-9; TRBD2 agrees at 14 bases. CDR1 and CDR2 (germline): SEHNR, FQNEAQ (reference sequence). Unmatched junction bases numbered 7, after V lost 6 bases and J lost 9 bases. The CDR3 extends over 15 amino acids. The CDR3 DNA sequence: TGTGCCAGCAGAACCGGGACTAGCGGGGGTCTTGAGCAGTTCTTC. It specifies CASRTGTSGGLEQFF. Supplemented by reference TRBV7-9 and TRBJ2-1, the full variable domain reads DTGVSQNPRHKITKRGQNVTFRCDPISEHNRLYWYRQTLGQGPEFLTYFQNEAQLEKSRLLSDRFSAERPKGSFSTLEIQRTEQGDSAMYLCASRTGTSGGLEQFFGPGTRLTVL.

This clonotype is large in the sample. The genes are TRBV4-3 and TRBJ2-1; TRBD2 is a possible D gene (7 bases). The V end lost 0 bases, the J end lost 10 bases, and 19 bases lay between the germline ends. Per germline, CDR1 LGHNA and CDR2 YSLEER. This CDR3 contains 16 residues. The CDR3 coding sequence is TGCGCCAGCAGCCAAGATGTGGCAGGGGAGGGGCAGGAGCAGTTCTTC. It is translated as CASSQDVAGEGQEQFF.

This clonotype is judged medium-sized (0.01 to 0.1%). The rearrangement joins TRBV9 to TRBJ2-5; 8 bases are shared with TRBD1. The CDR3 is made up of 14 amino acids. CDR1 and CDR2 (germline): SGDLS, YYNGEE. Trimming removed 4 bases from V and 4 bases from J; junction bases left unmatched: 6. The CDR3 nucleotides read TGTGCCAGCAGCCCAGACAGGGGCCGAGAGACCCAGTACTTC. It translates to CASSPDRGRETQYF.

The J gene is TRBJ2-7, the V gene TRBV2; unclear D gene. The CDR3 length is 13 residues. The V gene's germline CDR1 is SNHLY and CDR2 FYNNEI. The CDR3 DNA reads as TGTGCGACGACCCGTTCCGACTCCTACGAGCAGTACTTC. This codes for CATTRSDSYEQYF.

The genes are TRBV4-3 and TRBJ1-5; D unclear. Looked up from germline, CDR1 is LGHNA and CDR2 is YSLEER. V shed 0 bases and J shed 7 bases, with 10 bases lying between them. The CDR3 is 14 amino acids. The CDR3 sequence: CASSQDLGKQPQHF. The CDR3 region has the DNA TGCGCCAGCAGCCAAGATCTCGGTAAGCAGCCCCAGCATTTT.

V usage is TRBV5-5 and J usage is TRBJ1-4; the match to TRBD1 covers 7 bases. The CDR3 runs 15 residues. Looked up from germline, CDR1 is SGHKS and CDR2 is YYEKEE (reference sequence). V lost 4 bases to trimming and J lost 7 bases; unmatched junction nucleotides: 10. The CDR3 bases are TGTGCCAGCAGCACATCGACAGGGATGGCTGAAAAACTGTTTTTT. It encodes CASSTSTGMAEKLFF.

This sequence joins TRBV19 and TRBJ2-1; TRBD2 is a possible D gene (6 bases). Looked up from germline, CDR1 is LNHDA and CDR2 is SQIVND (reference sequence). This CDR3 is built from 16 residues. V was trimmed by 1 base and J by 3 bases, leaving 13 bases between them. The chain's CDR3 is CASSIALWDFYNEQFF. For the CDR3, the DNA is TGTGCCAGTAGTATAGCCCTCTGGGACTTCTACAATGAGCAGTTCTTC.

The chain is built from TRBV6-5 and TRBJ1-5; 12 bases are shared with TRBD1. Per germline, CDR1 MNHEY and CDR2 SVGAGI. CDR3 length: 14 amino acids. V lost 5 bases, J lost 9 bases, and 5 bases stayed unmatched. The CDR3 protein is CASSPGTGGRPQHF. The CDR3 DNA sequence: TGTGCCAGCAGTCCCGGGACAGGGGGCAGGCCCCAGCATTTT.

The rearrangement joins TRBV7-6 to TRBJ2-7, with D uncertain. The V end was cut by 0 bases, the J end by 7 bases, with 7 bases between. Per the germline V gene, CDR1 is SGHVS and CDR2 is FNYEAQ. This CDR3 contains 12 residues. The CDR3 sequence: CASSLAGGEQYF. The CDR3 bases are TGTGCCAGCAGCTTAGCAGGCGGAGAGCAGTACTTC.

By proportion, this clonotype is large. The chain recombines TRBV12-3 or TRBV12-4 with TRBJ2-5; 8 bases fit TRBD2. Trimming took 6 bases from V and 5 from J; bases not matched to a gene: 8. This CDR3 spans 14 amino acids. CDR3 nucleotides: TGTGCCAGCAGACCCTCGGGGGGGGTGGAGACCCAGTACTTC. It translates to CASRPSGGVETQYF.

Points on this clonotype: This may come from a read error, since a much larger clone is one base off. The chain couples TRBV5-1 to TRBJ1-1, with unresolved D. The CDR3 length is 11 residues. The germline gives CDR1 SGHRS, CDR2 YFSETQ. CDR3 in amino acids: CVSSLGNEAFF. The DNA for the CDR3 is TGCGTCAGCAGCTTGGGGAATGAAGCTTTCTTT.

This clonotype is labeled large. In DNA, the CDR3 is TGTGCCACCAGCAGTGACAGGGGGCTTGACACTGAAGCTTTCTTT. It specifies CATSSDRGLDTEAFF. This chain joins TRBV15 and TRBJ1-1; the match to TRBD1 covers 10 bases. Trimming cost V 3 bases and J 3 bases; bases outside gene matches: 4. Germline-derived CDR1 and CDR2 are LNHNV and YYDKDF (reference sequence). This CDR3 is 15 amino acids long.

By its share, this clonotype is large. The chain joins TRBV24-1 to TRBJ2-3, with D unclear. The V end lost 4 bases, the J end lost 2 bases, and 21 bases lay between the germline ends. There are 18 residues in the CDR3. CDR1 KGHDR and CDR2 SFDVKD come from the germline V gene. The CDR3 sequence: CATSESTLSGTDTDTQYF. CDR3 sequence (DNA): TGTGCCACCAGTGAATCTACCCTTTCTGGCACGGACACAGATACGCAGTATTTT.

This rearrangement joins TRBV14 to TRBJ2-5, with 10 nucleotides matching TRBD1. The CDR3 consists of 13 residues. Per germline, CDR1 SGHDN and CDR2 FVKESK. CDR3 nucleotides: TGTGAAAGCAGGACAGGGGGACAAGAGACCCAGTACTTC. Its translation is CESRTGGQETQYF. The variable domain in full, with the rest retrieved from reference TRBV14 and TRBJ2-5, is EAGVTQFPSHSVIEKGQTVTLRCDPISGHDNLYWYRRVMGKEIKFLLHFVKESKQDESGMPNNRFLAERTGGTYSTLKVQPAELEDSGVYFCESRTGGQETQYFGPGTRLLVL.

In its sample, this clonotype was seen a few times. The genes are TRBV6-2 or TRBV6-3 and TRBJ2-6, with no clear D. The germline V gene encodes CDR1 MNHEY and CDR2 SVGEGT. Trimming took 3 bases from V and 14 from J, leaving 11 bases between them. The CDR3 is 12 amino acids. CDR3 sequence (DNA): TGTGCCAGCAGTTATACGGCGAAGATCCTGACTTTC. It is translated as CASSYTAKILTF.

By sample share, this clonotype is medium-sized. The rearrangement joins TRBV4-3 to TRBJ1-1, with TRBD1 as a possible D gene (5 bases). Trimming shortened V by 0 bases and J by 1 base, and 15 bases separated the two germline ends. The CDR3 runs to 17 residues. Germline lookup yields CDR1 LGHNA and CDR2 YSLEER. The CDR3 DNA is TGCGCCAGCAGCCAAGATCCCCCATGGGGGGAGAACACTGAAGCTTTCTTT. This gives the protein CASSQDPPWGENTEAFF.

The table lists this clonotype with a few counts. The chain couples TRBV5-4 to TRBJ2-7, with D possibly TRBD1 on 5 matching bases. The V gene's germline CDR1 is SGHNT and CDR2 YYREEE (reference sequence). The V end lost 0 bases, the J end lost 0 bases, and 7 bases lay between the germline ends. This CDR3 contains 14 residues. CDR3 sequence reads: CASSLGGGSYEQYF. The CDR3 DNA reads TGTGCCAGCAGCTTGGGGGGCGGCTCCTACGAGCAGTACTTC.

By share, this clonotype ranks as medium-sized. J is TRBJ1-1 and V is TRBV5-1; no definite D call. This CDR3 has 11 residues. In germline, CDR1 is SGHRS, CDR2 YFSETQ. V was cut by 0 bases and J by 7 bases, with 4 bases left in between. CDR3 region: CASSLGNEAFF. The DNA of the CDR3 is TGCGCCAGCAGCTTGGGGAATGAAGCTTTCTTT.

Regarding this clonotype: One base away lies a much larger clone, so this may be a sequencing read error. The rearrangement uses TRBV20-1 and TRBJ2-7; D may be TRBD1 (6 bases). The CDR3 runs 15 residues. Germline-derived CDR1 and CDR2 are DFQATT and SNEGSKA (reference sequence). V was pared by 3 bases and J by 2 bases, with 17 bases between. The CDR3 reads CSARGWDKGTYEQYF. CDR3 DNA: TGCAGTGCTAGGGGTTGGGACAAGGGAACCTACGAGCAGTACTTC.

By sample share, this clonotype is large (0.1 to 1%). This sequence joins TRBV20-1 and TRBJ1-1; 8 bases fit TRBD1. After removal of 5 bases from V and 2 bases from J, the junction contained 16 bases not matched to a gene. Germline CDR1 is DFQATT and CDR2 is SNEGSKA (reference sequence). This CDR3 comprises 17 residues. CDR3 sequence (DNA): TGCAGTGCTTGGCGGACCGGGACAGGAGAGAGAAACACTGAAGCTTTCTTT. The encoded protein is CSAWRTGTGERNTEAFF.

This clonotype turned up a few times. V and J are TRBV6-5 and TRBJ2-7, with D possibly being TRBD1 (6 bases). The CDR3 contains 11 residues. Germline CDR1 reads MNHEY; CDR2 reads SVGAGI. V was cut by 5 bases and J by 9 bases, with 11 bases left in between. CDR3 protein: CASSEGDTQYF. The CDR3 bases are TGTGCCAGCAGTGAAGGGGACACGCAGTACTTC.

This sequence joins TRBV19 and TRBJ2-7, with unresolved D. CDR3 length equals 14 residues. Germline V gene lookup returns CDR1 LNHDA and CDR2 SQIVND (reference sequence). CDR3 in amino acids: CSIIIDFTSYYQYF. CDR3 bases: TGTTCCATTATTATAGACTTCACTTCCTACTATCAGTACTTC. The variable domain in full, completed from reference TRBV19 and TRBJ2-7, reads DGGITQSPKYLFRKEGQNVTLSCEQNLNHDAMYWYRQDPGQGLRLIYYSQIVNDFQKGDIAEGYSVSREKKESFPLTVTSAQKNPTAFYLCSIIIDFTSYYQYFGPGTRLTVT.

In its sample, this clonotype is large. The chain employs TRBV12-3 or TRBV12-4 and TRBJ1-2; the D is unclear. The V end was cut by 3 bases, the J end by 4 bases, with 3 bases between. This CDR3 comprises 11 residues. CDR3 in DNA: TGTGCCAGCAGTTTGGGCTATGGCTACACCTTC. Its protein product is CASSLGYGYTF.